The 29 T cell receptor beta chains reported below all come from one sample, sequenced in a study of beta chain features in type 1 diabetes (dated by TCRdb to between 2018 and 2020). What the authors observed across the whole study: A moderate but significant shortening of TCRB CDR3 length was observed in type 1 diabetes patients in all four CD4+ subsets.

Library preparation used the immunoSEQ multiplex PCR assay. All of the isolated RNA was reverse transcribed with the High Capacity cDNA Reverse Transcription Kit, so expressed TCRB transcripts were sequenced. TCRdb re-hosts the immuneACCESS table, in-frame sequences only. Its copies lack some clones; in the studies checked, an unresolved V gene accounts for under half of them, and the cause for the rest is not known. In all, the sample holds over 300,000 clones, and roughly a tenth of those were seen once. Roughly 1% of the sample is held by the ten biggest clonotypes. Antigens of these TCRs are unknown. The sample was central memory CD4+ T cells from blood. These receptors were taken from a young man with type 1 diabetes.

This clone has more than one count but fewer than ten. This chain uses TRBV27 with TRBJ2-3, with D perhaps matching TRBD1 or TRBD2 (5 bases each). This CDR3 contains 15 residues. Per germline, CDR1 MNHEY and CDR2 SMNVEV (reference sequence). V was shortened by 8 bases and J by 1 base, with 16 bases between the two germline ends. This chain's CDR3 is CASALEGRGTDTQYF. CDR3 DNA: TGTGCCAGCGCCTTAGAGGGGAGAGGCACAGATACGCAGTATTTT.

Only a few counts were recorded for this clone. This sequence joins TRBV19 and TRBJ1-2, with no clear D. The V gene's germline CDR1 is LNHDA and CDR2 SQIVND (reference sequence). The V end was cut by 0 bases, the J end by 8 bases, with 13 bases between. The CDR3 runs to 14 residues. The CDR3 DNA is TGTGCCAGTAGTATAGAAGGCGTCAGGAGAGGCTACACCTTC. Encoded protein: CASSIEGVRRGYTF.

The V call is TRBV5-6, the J call TRBJ1-1, with TRBD1 as a possible D gene (5 bases). The CDR3 spans 14 residues. Trimming stripped 4 bases from V and 1 base from J, with 11 bases between. The germline gives CDR1 SGHDT, CDR2 YYEEEE. The CDR3 is CASSLGAGNTEAFF. CDR3 DNA: TGTGCCAGCAGCCTCGGGGCAGGGAACACTGAAGCTTTCTTT. Looking up the rest from reference TRBV5-6 and TRBJ1-1 gives the full variable domain: DAGVTQSPTHLIKTRGQQVTLRCSPKSGHDTVSWYQQALGQGPQFIFQYYEEEERQRGNFPDRFSGHQFPNYSSELNVNALLLGDSALYLCASSLGAGNTEAFFGQGTRLTVV.

This clone was seen a handful of times. V and J are TRBV9 and TRBJ2-5, with D unclear. Germline assignment: CDR1 SGDLS and CDR2 YYNGEE. Trimming took off 0 bases at V and 2 bases at J, with 8 bases between the two ends. The CDR3 sequence is 14 residues long. The CDR3 loop reads CASSVAPSQETQYF. The CDR3 DNA sequence: TGTGCCAGCAGCGTAGCTCCCAGTCAAGAGACCCAGTACTTC.

Concerning this clone itself: The same CDR3 is also encoded by other DNA sequences in this sample. The chain combines TRBV18 with TRBJ2-5; D call uncertain. The CDR3 totals 13 residues. CDR1 is KGHSH, CDR2 LQKENI, per germline. V lost 3 bases to trimming and J lost 2 bases, with 7 bases between them. CDR3 amino acids: CASSPGIQETQYF. The DNA of the CDR3 is TGTGCCAGCTCACCGGGGATTCAAGAGACCCAGTACTTC. Supplemented by reference TRBV18 and TRBJ2-5, the full variable domain reads NAGVMQNPRHLVRRRGQEARLRCSPMKGHSHVYWYRQLPEEGLKFMVYLQKENIIDESGMPKERFSAEFPKEGPSILRIQQVVRGDSAAYFCASSPGIQETQYFGPGTRLLVL.

The V call is TRBV5-6, the J call TRBJ1-1, with TRBD1 matching 8 bases. Germline-derived CDR1 and CDR2 are SGHDT and YYEEEE. The length of the CDR3 is 16 residues. The V gene end was trimmed by 6 bases and the J gene end by 3 bases; junction bases not matched to a gene: 13. The CDR3 spells CASNLDRGNFHTEAFF. CDR3 coding DNA: TGTGCCAGCAACCTTGACAGGGGTAACTTTCACACTGAAGCTTTCTTT.

This clone was detected only a few times. The chain combines TRBV10-3 with TRBJ2-7; tentatively, D is TRBD2 (5 bases). Germline CDR1 and CDR2: ENHRY and SYGVKD. CDR3 length: 12 amino acids. V lost 5 bases and J lost 7, with 12 bases in between. CDR3 protein: CAISPQAEEQYF. The CDR3 DNA reads as TGTGCCATCAGTCCCCAAGCGGAAGAGCAGTACTTC.

This clone was observed a few times. V gene TRBV6-5 combines with J gene TRBJ2-5, with D uncertain. Per germline, CDR1 MNHEY and CDR2 SVGAGI. The CDR3 is 13 amino acids. Deletions cut 8 bases from V and 5 bases from J, with 15 bases between. CDR3 bases: TGTGCCAGCCGATCGAGTAGGTGGGAGACCCAGTACTTC. Residues: CASRSSRWETQYF.

This clone came up a few times. This chain uses TRBV7-9 with TRBJ1-5; no clear D gene. Germline V gene lookup returns CDR1 SEHNR and CDR2 FQNEAQ (reference sequence). Trimming took off 8 bases at V and 4 bases at J, with 6 bases between the two ends. This CDR3 has 11 amino acids. DNA for the CDR3: TGTGCCAGCGGGGTAAATCAGCCCCAGCATTTT. Protein: CASGVNQPQHF.

Only a few counts were recorded for this clone. The chain joins TRBV28 to TRBJ2-4, with 11 bases matching TRBD2. The CDR3 loop spans 17 amino acids. Trimming took 7 bases from V and 6 from J; bases not matched to a gene: 14. The germline V gene encodes CDR1 MDHEN and CDR2 SYDVKM. The CDR3 coding sequence is TGTGCCAGCATAACTAGCGGGGGCGACCTAGGAGGAAACATTCAGTACTTC. This codes for CASITSGGDLGGNIQYF.

The chain is built from TRBV18 and TRBJ1-1; D possibly corresponds to TRBD1 (5 bases). Germline loops: CDR1 KGHSH, CDR2 LQKENI. The CDR3 is made up of 18 amino acids. V was cut by 3 bases and J by 4 bases, with 24 bases left in between. CDR3 protein: CASSPTGTAALMATEAFF. CDR3 in DNA: TGTGCCAGCTCACCTACCGGGACGGCCGCTTTGATGGCCACTGAAGCTTTCTTT.

The CDR3 loop is CASSQDLLPSFMNTEAFF. Here the CDR3 DNA reads TGCGCCAGCAGCCAAGACCTCCTACCGTCCTTTATGAACACTGAAGCTTTCTTT. The chain recombines TRBV4-3 with TRBJ1-1; D not resolved. CDR3 length: 18 amino acids. Trimming shortened V by 0 bases and J by 0 bases, and 17 bases separated the two germline ends. Germline loops: CDR1 LGHNA, CDR2 YSLEER.

This clone was found a few times. The chain has TRBV28 and TRBJ1-6, with no clear D. The CDR3 has 14 amino acids. Germline assignment: CDR1 MDHEN and CDR2 SYDVKM. Trimming cost V 4 bases and J 6 bases, with 10 bases left between them. CDR3 amino acids: CASSSLLGNSPLHF. The CDR3 coding sequence is TGTGCCAGCAGTTCGTTGCTTGGTAATTCACCCCTCCACTTT.

This clone came up a few times. This rearrangement joins TRBV7-9 to TRBJ2-3; no clear D. Trimming pared 5 bases from V and 5 bases from J, leaving 5 bases between. Germline CDR1 SEHNR, CDR2 FQNEAQ (reference sequence). CDR3 size: 11 residues. CDR3 loop: CASSRGDTQYF. The CDR3 DNA is TGTGCCAGCAGCCGCGGAGATACGCAGTATTTT.

This chain connects TRBV7-2 to TRBJ2-5; perhaps TRBD2 as D (6 bases). Deletions cut 4 bases from V and 1 base from J, with 19 bases between. The CDR3 is made up of 17 amino acids. Germline V lookup: CDR1 SGHTA, CDR2 FQGNSA. The CDR3 nucleotides are TGTGCCAGCAGCTCCGCGCTATCGGCGGGGATCCAAGAGACCCAGTACTTC. It yields the protein CASSSALSAGIQETQYF.

This clone was observed a few times. Other DNA sequences in this sample translate to the same CDR3. The J gene is TRBJ2-5, the V gene TRBV6-5; D tentatively reads TRBD1 or TRBD2 (5 bases each). V gave up 2 bases and J gave up 5 bases, with 9 bases separating them. Germline assignment: CDR1 MNHEY and CDR2 SVGAGI. This CDR3 has 13 residues. This CDR3 reads CASSYGGSETQYF. In DNA, the CDR3 is TGTGCCAGCAGTTACGGGGGATCGGAGACCCAGTACTTC.

This clone was seen a few times. The chain employs TRBV30 and TRBJ1-2; D is unclear. The CDR3 extends over 15 amino acids. Germline loops: CDR1 GTSNPN, CDR2 SVGIG (reference sequence). V was clipped by 2 bases and J by 6 bases, with 19 bases between them. This chain's CDR3 is CAWSRKDLSAHGYTF. Written as DNA, the CDR3 is TGTGCCTGGAGTAGGAAGGACCTGTCGGCCCATGGCTACACCTTC. The complete variable domain, with remaining parts taken from reference TRBV30 and TRBJ1-2, reads SQTIHQWPATLVQPVGSPLSLECTVEGTSNPNLYWYRQAAGRGLQLLFYSVGIGQISSEVPQNLSASRPQDRQFILSSKKLLLSDSGFYLCAWSRKDLSAHGYTFGSGTRLTVV.

This clone was seen only a few times. This sequence joins TRBV7-2 and TRBJ2-2, with TRBD2 identical over 7 bases. V lost 7 bases to trimming and J lost 4 bases; unmatched junction nucleotides: 6. Germline assignment: CDR1 SGHTA and CDR2 FQGNSA. This CDR3 has 14 amino acids. CDR3 in amino acids: CASTSGLLTGELFF. The CDR3 DNA follows: TGTGCCAGCACGTCGGGACTACTCACCGGGGAGCTGTTTTTT.

V and J are TRBV6-1 and TRBJ1-2, with D possibly being TRBD1 (5 bases). The germline CDR1 and CDR2 sequences are MNHNS and SASEGT. The CDR3 has 13 residues. V lost 2 bases and J lost 4, with 8 bases in between. CDR3 amino acids: CASSERDGYGYTF. The CDR3 nucleotides are TGTGCCAGCAGTGAAAGGGACGGCTATGGCTACACCTTC.

The genes are TRBV7-2 and TRBJ2-5; D gene ambiguous. The V gene lost 5 bases and the J gene lost 1 base, with 8 bases spanning the gap. The CDR3 length is 13 residues. Looked up from germline, CDR1 is SGHTA and CDR2 is FQGNSA. CDR3 sequence (DNA): TGTGCCAGCAGCCTTTTCGCCCAAGAGACCCAGTACTTC. As protein: CASSLFAQETQYF.

This clone showed up just a few times. V is TRBV5-1 and J is TRBJ1-2; D is unresolved. Germline CDR1 SGHRS, CDR2 YFSETQ. Trimming took 4 bases from V and 4 from J, leaving 14 bases between them. The CDR3 spans 14 residues. Written as DNA, the CDR3 is TGCGCCAGCAGCCAAGAGGCTCGAACCTATGGCTACACCTTC. Encoded protein: CASSQEARTYGYTF.

This clone has only a few counts. The V gene is TRBV20-1, the J gene TRBJ2-3; no firm D call. CDR1 is DFQATT, CDR2 SNEGSKA, per germline (reference sequence). Trimming shortened V by 5 bases and J by 7 bases, and 7 bases separated the two germline ends. The CDR3 has 10 amino acids. The CDR3 DNA sequence: TGCAGTGCTCATAACAATACGCAGTATTTT. Translated, it gives CSAHNNTQYF.

CDR3 in DNA: TGTGCCAGCAGCTTGGGGGAGCTTAGCAATCAGCCCCAGCATTTT. Its protein product is CASSLGELSNQPQHF. The chain has TRBV5-6 and TRBJ1-5; D is undetermined. This CDR3 contains 15 residues. The ends were cut back, 0 bases at V and 0 bases at J, with 7 bases in the middle. The germline V gene encodes CDR1 SGHDT and CDR2 YYEEEE.

The chain employs TRBV7-2 and TRBJ2-7; D may be TRBD2 (5 bases). This CDR3 has 13 amino acids. The germline CDR1 and CDR2 sequences are SGHTA and FQGNSA. The V and J ends lost 5 bases and 4 bases respectively, with 12 bases between them. This chain's CDR3 is CASSQAVGYEQYF. The DNA of the CDR3 is TGTGCCAGCAGCCAAGCGGTGGGATACGAGCAGTACTTC. Together with reference TRBV7-2 and TRBJ2-7, the CDR3 gives the full variable domain: GAGVSQSPSNKVTEKGKDVELRCDPISGHTALYWYRQSLGQGLEFLIYFQGNSAPDKSGLPSDRFSAERTGGSVSTLTIQRTQQEDSAVYLCASSQAVGYEQYFGPGTRLTVT.

In its sample, this clone was seen a few times. The genes are TRBV18 and TRBJ2-7; D not certain. The germline V gene encodes CDR1 KGHSH and CDR2 LQKENI. Trimming removed 3 bases from V and 2 bases from J, with 5 bases in between. The CDR3 spans 12 residues. CDR3 residues: CASSPATYEQYF. CDR3 sequence (DNA): TGTGCCAGCTCACCGGCTACCTACGAGCAGTACTTC.

A few counts support this clone. The CDR3 reads CASSPGQEYEQYF. The CDR3 DNA sequence: TGTGCCAGCTCACCCGGACAGGAATACGAGCAGTACTTC. The chain combines TRBV18 with TRBJ2-7; TRBD1 matches at 7 bases. The CDR3 contains 13 residues. The V and J ends lost 3 bases and 4 bases, in that order; junction bases with no gene match: 3. CDR1 is KGHSH and CDR2 is LQKENI in the germline V gene.

The chain combines TRBV10-3 with TRBJ1-2, with a possible D match to TRBD1 (5 bases). The V end lost 6 bases, the J end lost 7 bases, and 21 bases lay between the germline ends. The CDR3 covers 15 residues. Germline V CDR1 and CDR2: ENHRY, SYGVKD. This chain's CDR3 is CAIRGDSSGLGGYTF. The DNA of the CDR3 is TGTGCCATCAGGGGTGACAGTTCCGGACTTGGTGGCTACACCTTC.

This chain connects TRBV28 to TRBJ1-6; possible D gene TRBD1, 6 bases. The CDR3 is 17 residues long. V gave up 8 bases and J gave up 0 bases, with 17 bases separating them. From germline, CDR1 is MDHEN and CDR2 SYDVKM. Written as DNA, the CDR3 is TGTGCCAGCTGTCGTGGGGGGGGCAGCTCCTATAATTCACCCCTCCACTTT. This sequence encodes CASCRGGGSSYNSPLHF. The entire variable domain, with the rest obtained from reference TRBV28 and TRBJ1-6, is as follows: DVKVTQSSRYLVKRTGEKVFLECVQDMDHENMFWYRQDPGLGLRLIYFSYDVKMKEKGDIPEGYSVSREKKERFSLILESASTNQTSMYLCASCRGGGSSYNSPLHFGNGTRLTVT.

The chain recombines TRBV7-9 with TRBJ2-3, with TRBD1 as a possible D gene (5 bases). The CDR3 is 15 amino acids. The germline gives CDR1 SEHNR, CDR2 FQNEAQ (reference sequence). The germline V and J ends were trimmed by 5 bases and 3 bases, with 15 bases remaining between them. The CDR3 bases are TGTGCCAGCAGCCACGTCACAGGATTAACAGATACGCAGTATTTT. Translation: CASSHVTGLTDTQYF. The full variable domain, in which reference TRBV7-9 and TRBJ2-3 provide the parts outside the CDR3, is DTGVSQNPRHKITKRGQNVTFRCDPISEHNRLYWYRQTLGQGPEFLTYFQNEAQLEKSRLLSDRFSAERPKGSFSTLEIQRTEQGDSAMYLCASSHVTGLTDTQYFGPGTRLTVL.